The TCR beta chain under discussion was sequenced for a study of blood T cell repertoires in COVID-19. Study overall: COVID-19 samples collected from the United States, Italy and Spain covered acute and convalescent phases. From T cells, B-cell-depleted T cells, or PBMCs came the material, which was cDNA or gDNA.

Authors' analysis steps: Estimation of nucleated cell counts was performed using reference gene primer amplification. Assay: immunoSEQ multiplex PCR; the TCRdb copy retains only in-frame clones and omits some. That table gives V, J and clone size, and the DNA gave D and trimming. This table holds about 74,000 clones, 85% to 90% found once. The V gene end was trimmed by 10 bases and the J gene end by 5 bases; junction bases not matched to a gene: 7. Per germline, CDR1 SGHNT and CDR2 YENEEA. This CDR3 region has 13 residues. J is TRBJ1-2 and V is TRBV11-3; 10 bases are a match to TRBD1. The specimen was peripheral blood. The TCR was taken from a woman of 80 years or more with active or convalescent COVID-19. Here the CDR3 reads CATSGTGAYGYTF. In nucleotides, the CDR3 is TGTGCCACCTCCGGGACAGGGGCTTATGGCTACACCTTC.